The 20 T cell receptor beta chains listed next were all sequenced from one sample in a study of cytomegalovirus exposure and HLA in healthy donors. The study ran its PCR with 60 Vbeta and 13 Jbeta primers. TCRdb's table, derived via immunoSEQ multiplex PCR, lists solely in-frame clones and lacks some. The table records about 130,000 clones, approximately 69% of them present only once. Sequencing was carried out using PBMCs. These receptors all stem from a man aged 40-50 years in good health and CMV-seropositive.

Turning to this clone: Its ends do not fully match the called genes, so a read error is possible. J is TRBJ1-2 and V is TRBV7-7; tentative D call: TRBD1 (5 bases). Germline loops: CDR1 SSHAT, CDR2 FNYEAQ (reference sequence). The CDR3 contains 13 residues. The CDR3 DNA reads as TGTGCTAGCAGCTCAGGGAGGCCGGGCGGCTACACCTTC. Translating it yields CASSSGRPGGYTF.

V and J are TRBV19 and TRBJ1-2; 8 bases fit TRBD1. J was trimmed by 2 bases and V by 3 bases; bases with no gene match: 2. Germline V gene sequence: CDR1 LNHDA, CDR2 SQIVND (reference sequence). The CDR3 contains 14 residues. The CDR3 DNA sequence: TGTGCCAGTAGTATCAACAGGGGGAACTATGGCTACACCTTC. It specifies CASSINRGNYGYTF. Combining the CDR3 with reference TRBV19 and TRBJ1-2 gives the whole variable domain DGGITQSPKYLFRKEGQNVTLSCEQNLNHDAMYWYRQDPGQGLRLIYYSQIVNDFQKGDIAEGYSVSREKKESFPLTVTSAQKNPTAFYLCASSINRGNYGYTFGSGTRLTVV.

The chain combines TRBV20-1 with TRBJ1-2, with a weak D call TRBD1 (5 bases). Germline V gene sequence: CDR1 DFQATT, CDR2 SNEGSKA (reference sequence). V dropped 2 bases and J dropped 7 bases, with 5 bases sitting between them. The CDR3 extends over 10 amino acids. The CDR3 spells CSARQGGYTF. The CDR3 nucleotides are TGCAGTGCTAGACAGGGTGGCTACACCTTC.

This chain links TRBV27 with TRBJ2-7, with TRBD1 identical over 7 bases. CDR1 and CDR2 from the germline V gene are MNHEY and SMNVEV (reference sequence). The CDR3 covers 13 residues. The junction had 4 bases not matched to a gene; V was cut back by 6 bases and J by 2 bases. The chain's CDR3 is CASRPTGPYEQYF. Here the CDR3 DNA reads TGTGCCAGCAGACCGACAGGGCCCTACGAGCAGTACTTC.

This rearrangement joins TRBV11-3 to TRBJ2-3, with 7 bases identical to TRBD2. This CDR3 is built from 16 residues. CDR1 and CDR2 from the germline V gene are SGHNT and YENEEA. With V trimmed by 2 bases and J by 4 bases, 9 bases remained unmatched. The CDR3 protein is CASSLRTAAGADTQYF. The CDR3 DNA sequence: TGTGCCAGCAGCTTAAGAACCGCGGCGGGGGCAGATACGCAGTATTTT.

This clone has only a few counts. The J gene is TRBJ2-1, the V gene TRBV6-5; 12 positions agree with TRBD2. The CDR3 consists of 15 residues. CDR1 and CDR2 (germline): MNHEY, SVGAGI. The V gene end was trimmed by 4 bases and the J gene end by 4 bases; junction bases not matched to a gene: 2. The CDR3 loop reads CASSLTSGSYNEQFF. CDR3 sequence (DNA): TGTGCCAGCAGTTTGACTAGCGGGAGTTACAATGAGCAGTTCTTC.

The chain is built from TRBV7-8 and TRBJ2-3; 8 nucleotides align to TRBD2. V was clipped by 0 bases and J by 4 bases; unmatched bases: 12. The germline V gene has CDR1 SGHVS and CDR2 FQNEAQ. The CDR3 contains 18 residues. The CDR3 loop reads CASSLALRDGRAPDTQYF. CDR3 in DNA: TGTGCCAGCAGCTTAGCGCTAAGGGACGGGAGGGCCCCAGATACGCAGTATTTT. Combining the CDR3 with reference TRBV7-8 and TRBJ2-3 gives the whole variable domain GAGVSQSPRYKVAKRGQDVALRCDPISGHVSLFWYQQALGQGPEFLTYFQNEAQLDKSGLPSDRFFAERPEGSVSTLKIQRTQQEDSAVYLCASSLALRDGRAPDTQYFGPGTRLTVL.

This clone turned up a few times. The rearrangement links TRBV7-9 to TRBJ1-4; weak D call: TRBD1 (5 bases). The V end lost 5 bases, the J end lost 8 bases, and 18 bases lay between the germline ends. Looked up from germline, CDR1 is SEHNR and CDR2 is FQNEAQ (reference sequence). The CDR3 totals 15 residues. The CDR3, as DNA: TGTGCCAGCAGCCCGGGGGGTCCGGGCGGGGAAAAACTGTTTTTT. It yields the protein CASSPGGPGGEKLFF.

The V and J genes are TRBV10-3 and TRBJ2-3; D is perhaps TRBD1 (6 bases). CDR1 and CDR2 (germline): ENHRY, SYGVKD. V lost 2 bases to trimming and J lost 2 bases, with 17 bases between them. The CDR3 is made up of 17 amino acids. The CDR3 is CAISETPGQGNTDTQYF. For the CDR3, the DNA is TGTGCCATCAGTGAGACTCCGGGACAAGGCAACACAGATACGCAGTATTTT.

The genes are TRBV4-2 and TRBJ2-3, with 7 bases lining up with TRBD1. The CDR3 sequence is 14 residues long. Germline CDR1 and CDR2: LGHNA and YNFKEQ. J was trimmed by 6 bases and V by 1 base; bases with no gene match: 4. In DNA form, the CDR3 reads TGTGCCAGCAGCCAAGCCACAGGGGACGATACGCAGTATTTT. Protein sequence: CASSQATGDDTQYF.

DNA of the CDR3: TGCGCCAGCAGCTTGAAAACAGGGTCAGATACGCAGTATTTT. It encodes CASSLKTGSDTQYF. The chain links TRBV5-1 to TRBJ2-3; tentatively, D is TRBD1 (6 bases). The CDR3 length is 14 residues. Looked up from germline, CDR1 is SGHRS and CDR2 is YFSETQ. The ends were cut back, 1 base at V and 4 bases at J, with 10 bases in the middle.

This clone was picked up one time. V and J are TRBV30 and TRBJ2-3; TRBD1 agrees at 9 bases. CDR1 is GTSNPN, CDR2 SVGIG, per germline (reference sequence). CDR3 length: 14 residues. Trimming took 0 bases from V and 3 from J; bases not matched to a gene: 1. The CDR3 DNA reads TGTGCCTGGAGTGTGGGACAGGGAACAGATACGCAGTATTTT. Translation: CAWSVGQGTDTQYF.

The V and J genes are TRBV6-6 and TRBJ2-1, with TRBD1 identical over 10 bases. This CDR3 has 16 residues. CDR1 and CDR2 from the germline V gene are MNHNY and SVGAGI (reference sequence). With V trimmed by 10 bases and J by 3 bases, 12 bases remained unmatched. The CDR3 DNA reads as TGTGCCATCTTTACCGGACAGGGGGGATTCTACAATGAGCAGTTCTTC. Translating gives CAIFTGQGGFYNEQFF.

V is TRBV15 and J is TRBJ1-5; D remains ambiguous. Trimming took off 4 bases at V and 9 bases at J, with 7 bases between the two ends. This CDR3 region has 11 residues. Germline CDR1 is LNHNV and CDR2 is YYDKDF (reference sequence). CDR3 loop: CATSTEGPQHF. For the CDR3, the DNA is TGTGCCACCAGCACTGAGGGGCCCCAGCATTTT.

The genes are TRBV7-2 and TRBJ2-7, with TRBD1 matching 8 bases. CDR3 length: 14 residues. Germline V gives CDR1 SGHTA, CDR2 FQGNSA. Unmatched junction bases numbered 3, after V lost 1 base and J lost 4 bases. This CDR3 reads CASSLGQGRYEQYF. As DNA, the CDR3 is TGTGCCAGCAGCTTAGGACAGGGGAGGTACGAGCAGTACTTC. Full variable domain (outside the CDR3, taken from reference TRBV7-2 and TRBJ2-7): GAGVSQSPSNKVTEKGKDVELRCDPISGHTALYWYRQSLGQGLEFLIYFQGNSAPDKSGLPSDRFSAERTGGSVSTLTIQRTQQEDSAVYLCASSLGQGRYEQYFGPGTRLTVT.

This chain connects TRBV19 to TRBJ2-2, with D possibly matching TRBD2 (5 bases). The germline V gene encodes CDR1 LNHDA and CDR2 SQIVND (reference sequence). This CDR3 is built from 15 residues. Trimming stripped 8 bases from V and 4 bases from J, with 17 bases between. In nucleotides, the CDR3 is TGTGCCAGTCGCCCCCCGGGGAGTATCACCGGGGAGCTGTTTTTT. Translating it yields CASRPPGSITGELFF.

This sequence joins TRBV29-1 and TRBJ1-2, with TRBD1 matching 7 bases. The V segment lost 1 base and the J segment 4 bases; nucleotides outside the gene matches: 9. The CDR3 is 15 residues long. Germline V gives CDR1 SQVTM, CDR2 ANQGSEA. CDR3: CSVEASDRSFYGYTF. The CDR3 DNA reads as TGCAGCGTTGAAGCTTCGGACAGGTCCTTCTATGGCTACACCTTC.

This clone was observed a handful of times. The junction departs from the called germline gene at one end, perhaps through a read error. The CDR3 loop is CSSSSLEPSSYEQYF. The CDR3 DNA is TGTTCCAGCAGCTCTCTAGAGCCAAGCTCCTACGAGCAGTACTTC. This sequence joins TRBV7-9 and TRBJ2-7; no definite D call. This CDR3 has 15 residues. Germline loops: CDR1 SEHNR, CDR2 FQNEAQ (reference sequence).

CDR3 protein: CASSALRVAGEQFF. The CDR3 nucleotides read TGTGCCAGCAGTGCCCTCCGAGTAGCTGGTGAGCAGTTCTTC. V is TRBV2 and J is TRBJ2-1, with D unclear. Germline V gene data show CDR1 as SNHLY and CDR2 as FYNNEI. CDR3 size: 14 residues. V lost 4 bases, J lost 9 bases, and 16 bases lay in between.

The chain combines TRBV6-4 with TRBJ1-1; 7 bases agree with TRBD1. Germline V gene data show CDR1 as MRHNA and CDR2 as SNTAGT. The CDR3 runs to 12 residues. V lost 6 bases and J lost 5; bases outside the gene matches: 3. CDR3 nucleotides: TGTGCCAGCAGCTCAGGGGGAACTGAAGCTTTCTTT. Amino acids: CASSSGGTEAFF.